This T cell receptor beta chain appears in the sequencing data of a study of T cell responses to AZD1222 COVID-19 vaccine. Notes on the study in general: At 160-218 and 743-854, vaccine-associated CD4 TCRs were dominant, and they spanned spike. Spike-specific TCR breadth and depth went up after people got two AZD1222 doses. There were mostly white British donors and more females than males, and clonal diversity was possibly underestimated.

In germline, CDR1 is SGHTA, CDR2 FQGNSA. The CDR3 spans 18 residues. The ends lost 5 bases at V and 0 bases at J; junction bases unmatched: 13. Points on this clone: The antigen is unknown.

Profiled with immunoSEQ multiplex PCR; TCRdb holds only in-frame clones, not every one. The repertoire holds more than 95,000 clones, with around 89% as singletons. The rearrangement joins TRBV7-2 to TRBJ1-5; 7 nucleotides agree with TRBD1. This specimen was peripheral blood, taken on day 0 of AZD1222 vaccination. This TCR came from an adult in good health. CDR3 residues: CASSAAYRGGYSNQPQHF. The CDR3 nucleotides are TGTGCCAGCAGCGCCGCATACAGGGGAGGATATAGCAATCAGCCCCAGCATTTT.